One sample yielded the 14 T cell receptor beta chains listed below, sequenced in a study of tumor-infiltrating lymphocytes in primary liver carcinoma. Co-extraction of both nucleic acids (RNA and DNA) used 20-30 mg of unsorted bulk tissue. Reverse transcription of approximately 500 ng total RNA with a constant-region primer produced TCR beta cDNA. For TCR beta, libraries were produced by three nested multiplex PCR rounds using slightly modified ARM-PCR. It was with TRBV1-TRBV30 forward primers and a C-beta reverse primer that the first two PCR rounds were run, at around 10 cycles each. TCRdb reanalysed the multiplex PCR reads using MiXCR and keeps one entry per CDR3 protein. The repertoire holds about 120,000 distinct CDR3 sequences, with nearly 70% as singletons. The sample taken for sequencing was tumor-adjacent normal liver tissue. These TCRs come from an older woman with primary liver carcinoma and hepatitis B virus infection.

This clonotype was observed at least ten times. The chain recombines TRBV7-9 with TRBJ1-2; TRBD1 matches 7 bases. This CDR3 contains 13 residues. The V and J ends lost 5 bases and 4 bases, in that order; junction bases with no gene match: 4. Germline V CDR1 and CDR2: SEHNR, FQNEAQ (reference sequence). CDR3 DNA sequence: TGTGCCAGCAGCCTAGGGACAGCCTATGGCTACACCTTC. Its translation: CASSLGTAYGYTF.

Points on this clonotype: One junction end does not reproduce the germline sequence, and a read error may be involved. The chain couples TRBV6-6 to TRBJ2-7, with 7 bases identical to TRBD1. CDR1 and CDR2 (germline): MNHNY, SVGAGI (reference sequence). There are 14 residues in the CDR3. The CDR3 coding sequence is TGTGCCACCTACCTAGGGGGCTCTCGGGGCGAGCAGCACTTC. Amino acid sequence: CATYLGGSRGEQHF.

Details on this clonotype: This CDR3 is missing its conserved last phenylalanine or tryptophan, likely due to a read error. The J gene is TRBJ2-1, the V gene TRBV6-5, with 9 bases lining up with TRBD1. Trimming removed 6 bases from V and 7 bases from J; junction bases left unmatched: 10. CDR3 length equals 15 residues. CDR1 and CDR2 (germline): MNHEY, SVGAGI. The CDR3 loop is CASRTRDRERNEQFL. The CDR3 DNA follows: TGTGCCAGCAGGACGAGGGACAGGGAAAGGAATGAGCAGTTCCTC.

This clonotype has only a few counts. A junction end diverges from the germline sequence, so it may reflect a read error. The chain joins TRBV28 to TRBJ2-1; possibly TRBD1 for D (7 bases). Germline V gene lookup returns CDR1 MDHEN and CDR2 SYDVKM. This CDR3 is 16 amino acids long. The CDR3 sequence is CASRQGGFRSYNELFF. The CDR3 DNA is TGTGCCAGCAGGCAGGGGGGCTTTAGGTCCTACAATGAGCTGTTCTTC. Looking up the rest from reference TRBV28 and TRBJ2-1 gives the full variable domain: DVKVTQSSRYLVKRTGEKVFLECVQDMDHENMFWYRQDPGLGLRLIYFSYDVKMKEKGDIPEGYSVSREKKERFSLILESASTNQTSMYLCASRQGGFRSYNELFFGPGTRLTVL.

The chain has TRBV5-6 and TRBJ2-1; 11 bases are shared with TRBD1. The V and J ends lost 8 bases and 6 bases, in that order; junction bases with no gene match: 10. The germline CDR1 and CDR2 sequences are SGHDT and YYEEEE. The CDR3 runs 15 residues. Written as DNA, the CDR3 is TGTGCCAGTAGCAACGGACAGGGGGCGACCAATGAGCAGTTCTTC. Protein product: CASSNGQGATNEQFF.

This clonotype was recorded a few times. One junction end does not reproduce the germline sequence, and a read error may be involved. The chain combines TRBV20-1 with TRBJ2-3, with 7 bases lining up with TRBD1. The CDR3 contains 13 residues. The germline V gene encodes CDR1 DFQATT and CDR2 SNEGSKA (reference sequence). The CDR3 DNA follows: TGCAGTGCTATCTTCACAGGGGCAGATACTCAGTATTTT. It translates to CSAIFTGADTQYF.

Worth noting for this clonotype: The final CDR3 position lacks the conserved phenylalanine or tryptophan, pointing to a likely read error. The chain links TRBV6-5 to TRBJ2-3; a weak D match, TRBD2 (5 bases). The CDR3 is made up of 14 amino acids. V was cut by 7 bases and J by 5 bases, with 16 bases left in between. Germline-derived CDR1 and CDR2 are MNHEY and SVGAGI. CDR3 nucleotide sequence: TGTGCCAGCATCAGATTCTCGGGGTTAGATACGCAGTATCTT. Its translation is CASIRFSGLDTQYL.

As regards this clonotype: This clone may be a read error of a much larger clone one base away. This chain connects TRBV29-1 to TRBJ1-2; 10 bases line up with TRBD1. CDR3 size: 13 residues. V lost 7 bases to trimming and J lost 8 bases; unmatched junction nucleotides: 10. Germline lookup yields CDR1 SQVTM and CDR2 ANQGSEA. In nucleotides, the CDR3 is TGCAGCGCTGCGGACAGGGGGTCGAAGGGCTACACCTTC. It yields the protein CSAADRGSKGYTF.

Turning to this clonotype: As the CDR3 is not closed by the conserved phenylalanine or tryptophan, this likely results from a read error. The V call is TRBV6-6, the J call TRBJ2-1; 11 positions match TRBD2. The CDR3 spans 15 residues. The V segment lost 5 bases and the J segment 7 bases; nucleotides outside the gene matches: 7. In germline, CDR1 is MNHNY, CDR2 SVGAGI (reference sequence). This chain's CDR3 is CASSPTSGRHNEQFL. The CDR3 nucleotides read TGTGCCAGCAGTCCTACTAGCGGGAGACATAATGAGCAGTTCTTA.

V usage is TRBV12-3 or TRBV12-4 and J usage is TRBJ1-2; D unresolved. Deletions cut 7 bases from V and 0 bases from J, with 15 bases between. The CDR3 is 15 residues long. The CDR3 loop reads CASKDWAVPNYGYTF. CDR3 nucleotide sequence: TGTGCCAGCAAGGATTGGGCTGTCCCTAACTATGGCTACACCTTC.

This clonotype has more than one count but fewer than ten. This chain joins TRBV7-9 and TRBJ2-5; D is perhaps TRBD2 (6 bases). The CDR3 has 14 amino acids. The ends were cut back, 1 base at V and 1 base at J, with 7 bases in the middle. The V gene's germline CDR1 is SEHNR and CDR2 FQNEAQ (reference sequence). CDR3 residues: CASSLGRAQETQYF. The CDR3 bases are TGTGCCAGCAGCTTAGGGAGGGCCCAAGAGACCCAGTACTTC.

Regarding this clonotype: The missing conserved phenylalanine or tryptophan at the end of this CDR3 makes a read error likely. J is TRBJ2-5 and V is TRBV6-6; D call uncertain. Germline CDR1 is MNHNY and CDR2 is SVGAGI (reference sequence). The CDR3 loop spans 16 amino acids. DNA for the CDR3: TGTACCAGCAGTTACTCGCTGGCTAGAAAGGAAGAGACCCAGTACTTA. Encoded protein: CTSSYSLARKEETQYL.

On this clonotype: At one end the junction does not follow the germline gene, possibly because of a read error. This sequence joins TRBV6-5 and TRBJ2-7; 12 bases align to TRBD1. Germline values: CDR1 MNHEY, CDR2 SVGAGI. This CDR3 is 15 amino acids long. The DNA for the CDR3 is TGTGTCAGCAGTACCGGGACAGGGGGCTTCGACGAGCGGTACTTC. Translating it yields CVSSTGTGGFDERYF.

On this clonotype itself: A read error may produce the germline difference seen at one junction end. The rearrangement joins TRBV28 to TRBJ2-7; TRBD1 matches 8 bases. Germline assignment: CDR1 MDHEN and CDR2 SYDVKM. The CDR3 runs to 12 residues. For the CDR3, the DNA is TGTGCCAGCAGTTTCTCGAGACAGGGGTGGCACTTC. Encoded protein: CASSFSRQGWHF. The whole variable domain, filled in from reference TRBV28 and TRBJ2-7, reads DVKVTQSSRYLVKRTGEKVFLECVQDMDHENMFWYRQDPGLGLRLIYFSYDVKMKEKGDIPEGYSVSREKKERFSLILESASTNQTSMYLCASSFSRQGWHFGPGTRLTVT.